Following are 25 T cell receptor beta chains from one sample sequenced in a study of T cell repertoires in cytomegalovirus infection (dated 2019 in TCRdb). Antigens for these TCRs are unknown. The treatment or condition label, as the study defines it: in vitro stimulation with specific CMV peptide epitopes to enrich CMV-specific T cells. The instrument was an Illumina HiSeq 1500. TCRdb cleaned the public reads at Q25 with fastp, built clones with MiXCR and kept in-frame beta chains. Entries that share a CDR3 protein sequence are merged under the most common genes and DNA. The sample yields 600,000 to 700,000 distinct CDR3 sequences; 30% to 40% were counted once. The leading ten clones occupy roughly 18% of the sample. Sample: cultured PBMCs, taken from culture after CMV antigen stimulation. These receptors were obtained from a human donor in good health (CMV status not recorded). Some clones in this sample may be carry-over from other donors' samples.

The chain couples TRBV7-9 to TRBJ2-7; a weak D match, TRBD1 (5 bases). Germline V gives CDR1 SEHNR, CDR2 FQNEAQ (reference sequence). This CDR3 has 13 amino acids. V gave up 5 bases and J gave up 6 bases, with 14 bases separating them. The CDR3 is CASSPSRVGEQYF. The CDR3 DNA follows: TGTGCCAGCAGCCCTTCCAGGGTTGGCGAGCAGTACTTC.

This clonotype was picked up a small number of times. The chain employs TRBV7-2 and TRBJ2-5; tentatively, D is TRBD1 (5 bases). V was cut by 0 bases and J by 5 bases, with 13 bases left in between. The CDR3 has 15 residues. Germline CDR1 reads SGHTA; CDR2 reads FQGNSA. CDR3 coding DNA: TGTGCCAGCAGCTTAGCGGTGGGTTCAGGGGAGACCCAGTACTTC. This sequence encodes CASSLAVGSGETQYF.

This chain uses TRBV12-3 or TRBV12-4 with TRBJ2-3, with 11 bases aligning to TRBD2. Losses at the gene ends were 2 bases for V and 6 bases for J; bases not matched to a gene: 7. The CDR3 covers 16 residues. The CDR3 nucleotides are TGTGCCAGCAGTTTACGGATAGCGGGGGGGGCGGATACGCAGTATTTT. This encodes CASSLRIAGGADTQYF.

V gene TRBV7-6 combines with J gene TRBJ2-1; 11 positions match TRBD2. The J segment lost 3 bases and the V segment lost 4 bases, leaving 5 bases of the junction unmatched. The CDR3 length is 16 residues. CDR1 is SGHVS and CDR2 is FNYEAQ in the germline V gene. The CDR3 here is CASSSPGLADYNEQFF. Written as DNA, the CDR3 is TGTGCCAGCAGCTCTCCGGGACTAGCGGACTACAATGAGCAGTTCTTC.

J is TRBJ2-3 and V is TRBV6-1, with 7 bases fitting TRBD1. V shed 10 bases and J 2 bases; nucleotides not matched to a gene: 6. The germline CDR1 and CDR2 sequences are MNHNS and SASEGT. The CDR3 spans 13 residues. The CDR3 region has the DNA TGTGCCACCAGGACAGGCTACACAGATACGCAGTATTTT. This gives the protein CATRTGYTDTQYF.

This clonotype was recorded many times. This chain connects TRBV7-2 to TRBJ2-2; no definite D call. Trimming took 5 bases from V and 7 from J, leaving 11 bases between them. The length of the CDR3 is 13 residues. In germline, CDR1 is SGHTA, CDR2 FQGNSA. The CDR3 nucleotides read TGTGCCAGCAGCGTCGATGACCACGGGGAGCTGTTTTTT. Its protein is CASSVDDHGELFF.

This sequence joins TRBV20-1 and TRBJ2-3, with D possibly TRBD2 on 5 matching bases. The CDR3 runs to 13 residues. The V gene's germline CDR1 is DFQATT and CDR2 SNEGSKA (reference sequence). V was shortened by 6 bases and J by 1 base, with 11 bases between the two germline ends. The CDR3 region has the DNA TGCAGTGCATTCACTAGGGGCACAGATACGCAGTATTTT. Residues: CSAFTRGTDTQYF.

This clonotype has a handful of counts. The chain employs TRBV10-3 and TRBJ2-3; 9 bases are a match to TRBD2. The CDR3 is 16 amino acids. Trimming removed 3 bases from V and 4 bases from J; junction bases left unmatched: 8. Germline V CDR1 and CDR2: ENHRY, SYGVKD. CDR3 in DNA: TGTGCCATCAGTGAACCTGGCGGGAGGGGTTCAGATACGCAGTATTTT. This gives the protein CAISEPGGRGSDTQYF.

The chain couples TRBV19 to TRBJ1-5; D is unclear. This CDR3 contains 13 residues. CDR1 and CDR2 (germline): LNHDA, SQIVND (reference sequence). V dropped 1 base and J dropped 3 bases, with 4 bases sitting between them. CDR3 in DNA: TGTGCCAGTAGTATAGCGGCCAATCAGCCCCAGCATTTT. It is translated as CASSIAANQPQHF. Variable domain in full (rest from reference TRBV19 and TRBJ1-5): DGGITQSPKYLFRKEGQNVTLSCEQNLNHDAMYWYRQDPGQGLRLIYYSQIVNDFQKGDIAEGYSVSREKKESFPLTVTSAQKNPTAFYLCASSIAANQPQHFGDGTRLSIL.

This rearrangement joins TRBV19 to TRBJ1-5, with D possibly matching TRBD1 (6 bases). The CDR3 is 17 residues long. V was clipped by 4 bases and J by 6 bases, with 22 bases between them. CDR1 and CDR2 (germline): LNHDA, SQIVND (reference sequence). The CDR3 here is CASSTLSGPGVVQPQHF. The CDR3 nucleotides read TGTGCCAGTAGTACACTTTCCGGGCCAGGGGTCGTTCAGCCCCAGCATTTT.

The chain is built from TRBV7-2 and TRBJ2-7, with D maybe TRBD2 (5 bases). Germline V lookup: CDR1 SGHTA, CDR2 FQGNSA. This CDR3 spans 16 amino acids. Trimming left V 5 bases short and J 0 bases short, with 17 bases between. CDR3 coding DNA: TGTGCCAGCAGCGCGGTCGGGGTATCGGTCTCCTACGAGCAGTACTTC. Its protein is CASSAVGVSVSYEQYF.

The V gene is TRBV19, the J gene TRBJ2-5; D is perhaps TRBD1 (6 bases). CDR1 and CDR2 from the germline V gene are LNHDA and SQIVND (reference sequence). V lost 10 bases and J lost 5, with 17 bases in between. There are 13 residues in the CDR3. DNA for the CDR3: TGTGCCACCAGGGGCGGCGGTTGGGAGACCCAGTACTTC. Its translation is CATRGGGWETQYF.

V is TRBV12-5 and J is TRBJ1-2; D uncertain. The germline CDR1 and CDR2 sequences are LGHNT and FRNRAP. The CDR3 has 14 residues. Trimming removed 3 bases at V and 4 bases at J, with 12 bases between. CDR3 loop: CASGLGGGPYGYTF. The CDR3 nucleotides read TGTGCTAGTGGTTTAGGCGGAGGTCCCTATGGCTACACCTTC.

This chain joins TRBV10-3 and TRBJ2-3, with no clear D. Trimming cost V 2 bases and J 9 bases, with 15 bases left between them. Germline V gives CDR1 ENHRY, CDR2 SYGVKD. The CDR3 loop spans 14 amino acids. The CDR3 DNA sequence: TGTGCCATCAGTGAGAACCCCGTCCCGTCGACGCAGTATTTT. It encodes CAISENPVPSTQYF.

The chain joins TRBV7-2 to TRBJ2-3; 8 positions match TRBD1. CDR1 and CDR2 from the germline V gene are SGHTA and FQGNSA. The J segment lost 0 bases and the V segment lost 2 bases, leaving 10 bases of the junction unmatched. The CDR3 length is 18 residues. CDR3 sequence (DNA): TGTGCCAGCAGCTTACGCCTTGCAGGGGGCATGAGCACAGATACGCAGTATTTT. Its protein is CASSLRLAGGMSTDTQYF.

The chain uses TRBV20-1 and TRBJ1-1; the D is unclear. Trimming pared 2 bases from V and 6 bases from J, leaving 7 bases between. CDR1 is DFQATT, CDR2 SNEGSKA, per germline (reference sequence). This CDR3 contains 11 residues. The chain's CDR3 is CSARRRAEAFF. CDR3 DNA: TGCAGTGCTAGACGGCGGGCTGAAGCTTTCTTT.

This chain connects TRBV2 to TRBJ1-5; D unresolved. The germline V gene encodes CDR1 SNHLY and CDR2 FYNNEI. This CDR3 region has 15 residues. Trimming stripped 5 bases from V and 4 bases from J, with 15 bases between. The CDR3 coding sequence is TGTGCCAGCAGTAGGACCGGGATGGGGAATCAGCCCCAGCATTTT. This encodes CASSRTGMGNQPQHF.

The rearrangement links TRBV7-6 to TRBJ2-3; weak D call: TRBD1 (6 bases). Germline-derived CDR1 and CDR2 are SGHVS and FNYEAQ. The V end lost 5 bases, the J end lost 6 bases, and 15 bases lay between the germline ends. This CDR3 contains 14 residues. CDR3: CASSRMLGADTQYF. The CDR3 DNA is TGTGCCAGCAGCCGTATGTTGGGGGCGGATACGCAGTATTTT.

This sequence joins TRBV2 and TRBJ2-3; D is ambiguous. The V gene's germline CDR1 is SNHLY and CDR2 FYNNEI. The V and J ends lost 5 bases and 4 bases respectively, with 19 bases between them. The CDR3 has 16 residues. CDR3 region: CASSCDRLRGADTQYF. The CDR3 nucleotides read TGTGCCAGCAGTTGCGATCGTCTTCGCGGCGCAGATACGCAGTATTTT. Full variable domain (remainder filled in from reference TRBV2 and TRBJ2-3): EPEVTQTPSHQVTQMGQEVILRCVPISNHLYFYWYRQILGQKVEFLVSFYNNEISEKSEIFDDQFSVERPDGSNFTLKIRSTKLEDSAMYFCASSCDRLRGADTQYFGPGTRLTVL.

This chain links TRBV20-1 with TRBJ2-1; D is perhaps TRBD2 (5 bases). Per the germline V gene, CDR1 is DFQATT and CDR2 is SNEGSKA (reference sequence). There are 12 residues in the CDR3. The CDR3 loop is CARAGQSNEQFF. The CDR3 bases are TGCGCCCGGGCGGGCCAGTCCAATGAGCAGTTCTTC.

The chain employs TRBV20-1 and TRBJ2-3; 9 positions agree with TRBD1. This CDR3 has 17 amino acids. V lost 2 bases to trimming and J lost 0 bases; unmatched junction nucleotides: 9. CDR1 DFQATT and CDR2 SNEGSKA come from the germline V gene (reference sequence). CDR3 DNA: TGCAGTGCTAGAAACTGGGGACAGGGTCCGAGCACAGATACGCAGTATTTT. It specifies CSARNWGQGPSTDTQYF.

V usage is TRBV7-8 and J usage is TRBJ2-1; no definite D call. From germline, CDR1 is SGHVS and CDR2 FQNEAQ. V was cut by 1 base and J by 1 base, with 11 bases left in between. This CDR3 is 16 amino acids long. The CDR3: CASSLERFRSYNEQFF. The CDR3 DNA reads TGTGCCAGCAGCTTAGAACGGTTTAGGTCCTACAATGAGCAGTTCTTC.

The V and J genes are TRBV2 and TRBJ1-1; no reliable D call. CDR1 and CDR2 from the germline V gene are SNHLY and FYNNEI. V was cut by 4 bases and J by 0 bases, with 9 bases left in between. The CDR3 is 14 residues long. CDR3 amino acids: CASSGGTLNTEAFF. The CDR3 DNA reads TGTGCCAGCAGTGGAGGCACCTTGAACACTGAAGCTTTCTTT.

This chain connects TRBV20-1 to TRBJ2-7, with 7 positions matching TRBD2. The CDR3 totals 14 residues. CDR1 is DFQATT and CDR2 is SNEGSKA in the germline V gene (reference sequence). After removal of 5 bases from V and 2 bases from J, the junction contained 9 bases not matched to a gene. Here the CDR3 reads CSASSGAETYEQYF. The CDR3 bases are TGCAGTGCTTCGAGCGGGGCGGAAACCTACGAGCAGTACTTC.

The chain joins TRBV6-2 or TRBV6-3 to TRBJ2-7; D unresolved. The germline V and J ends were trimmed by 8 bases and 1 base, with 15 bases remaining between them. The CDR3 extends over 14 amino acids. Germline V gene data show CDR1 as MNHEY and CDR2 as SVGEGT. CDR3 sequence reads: CASQYPDASYEQYF. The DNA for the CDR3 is TGTGCCAGCCAATATCCCGACGCTTCCTACGAGCAGTACTTC.